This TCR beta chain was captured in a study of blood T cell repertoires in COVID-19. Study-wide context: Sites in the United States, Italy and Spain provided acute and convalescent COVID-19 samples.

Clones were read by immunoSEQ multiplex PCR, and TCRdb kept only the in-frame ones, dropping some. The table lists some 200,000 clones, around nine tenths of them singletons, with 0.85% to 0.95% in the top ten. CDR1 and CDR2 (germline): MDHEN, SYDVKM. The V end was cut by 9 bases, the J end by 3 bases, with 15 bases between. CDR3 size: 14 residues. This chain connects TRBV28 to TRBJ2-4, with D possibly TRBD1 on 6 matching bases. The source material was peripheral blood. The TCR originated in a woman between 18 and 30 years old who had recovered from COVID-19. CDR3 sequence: CARGTGLGKNIQYF. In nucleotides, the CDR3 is TGTGCCAGGGGAACAGGGCTCGGCAAAAACATTCAGTACTTC.